The rows below give T cell receptor beta chains drawn from one sample of a study of cytomegalovirus exposure and HLA in healthy donors. Sequenced by immunoSEQ multiplex PCR; TCRdb stores in-frame clones only, minus some. The sample has under 100,000 clones; approximately 84% are singletons. Sequenced: PBMCs. The receptors shown here come from a woman aged 18-29 years in good health and CMV-seropositive. The CDR3 runs from the conserved cysteine through the conserved F or W. The D gene is left open where the match is weak. Clone size is stated in some rows and not others, as once, few, many or a class when expanded.

>NA|TRBV5-6|15|TRBD1|TRBJ1-3
CASSPGTANRNTIYF
TGTGCCAGCAGCCCCGGGACAGCAAATCGAAACACCATATATTTT
>NA|TRBV27|13|NA|TRBJ1-5
CASSSRGAEPQHF
TGTGCCAGCAGTTCCAGGGGTGCGGAGCCCCAGCATTTT
>NA|TRBV6-5|14|TRBD2|TRBJ2-1
CASRRGGPYNEQFF
TGTGCCAGCAGGCGGGGGGGCCCCTACAATGAGCAGTTCTTC
>NA|TRBV5-1|13|NA|TRBJ2-5
CASSLEDAETQYF
TGCGCCAGCAGCCTAGAGGATGCCGAGACCCAGTACTTC
>NA|TRBV5-6|17|TRBD2|TRBJ2-5
CASSLFGTSSTQETQYF
TGTGCCAGCAGCTTGTTTGGGACTAGCAGCACCCAAGAGACCCAGTACTTC
>NA|TRBV7-2|16|TRBD1|TRBJ1-3
CASSPTGTVDPNTIYF
TGTGCCAGCAGCCCAACCGGGACAGTCGATCCAAACACCATATATTTT
>NA|TRBV7-9|16|TRBD2|TRBJ2-3
CASSGWTSFNTDTQYF
TGTGCCAGCAGCGGGTGGACTAGCTTTAACACAGATACGCAGTATTTT
>NA|TRBV19|14|NA|TRBJ2-7
CATLQFLTTYEQYF
TGTGCCACCCTACAGTTTCTAACGACCTACGAGCAGTACTTC
>NA|TRBV6-5|12|NA|TRBJ1-3
CASRGPGNTIYF
TGTGCCAGCAGGGGGCCTGGAAACACCATATATTTT
>NA|TRBV10-1|13|NA|TRBJ2-1
CASAIQEYNEQFF
TGCGCCAGTGCCATACAGGAATACAATGAGCAGTTCTTC
>NA|TRBV5-6|14|NA|TRBJ1-2
CASSLYPDNYGYTF
TGTGCCAGCAGCTTGTATCCAGATAACTATGGCTACACCTTC
>NA|TRBV6-6|16|TRBD1|TRBJ1-2
CASSSDRQGEFYGYTF
TGTGCCAGCAGTAGTGACCGACAGGGGGAGTTTTATGGCTACACCTTC
>NA|TRBV30|11|NA|TRBJ1-5
CAWSPPLPQHF
TGTGCCTGGAGTCCCCCGTTGCCCCAGCATTTT
>few|TRBV14|14|NA|TRBJ1-6
CASSQYREIFSLHF
TGTGCCAGCAGCCAATACCGAGAGATCTTCTCCCTCCACTTT
>NA|TRBV30|13|NA|TRBJ1-2
CAWRAGANYGYTF
TGTGCCTGGAGGGCGGGAGCTAACTATGGCTACACCTTC
>NA|TRBV7-9|14|NA|TRBJ1-2
CASSLGQPIYGYTF
TGTGCCAGCAGCTTAGGACAGCCAATCTATGGCTACACCTTC
>NA|TRBV10-3|14|NA|TRBJ2-5
CAISELDLEETQYF
TGTGCCATCAGCGAACTAGATCTGGAAGAGACCCAGTACTTC
>NA|TRBV9|16|NA|TRBJ1-2
CASSVVQTGSVYGYTF
TGTGCCAGCAGCGTAGTCCAAACAGGGTCGGTCTATGGCTACACCTTC
>NA|TRBV11-2|15|TRBD1|TRBJ1-4
CASSPPGQGGEKLFF
TGTGCCAGCAGCCCACCGGGACAGGGGGGTGAAAAACTGTTTTTT
>NA|TRBV6-5|13|TRBD1|TRBJ2-5
CASSGQGPYTQYF
TGTGCCAGCAGCGGACAGGGGCCATATACCCAGTACTTC
>few|TRBV30|12|NA|TRBJ1-6
CAWNRNGSPLHF
TGTGCCTGGAACAGGAACGGTTCACCCCTCCACTTT
>NA|TRBV4-3|15|TRBD1|TRBJ2-7
CASSQGTGGSYEQYF
TGCGCCAGCAGCCAAGGGACAGGGGGTTCCTACGAGCAGTACTTC
>NA|TRBV6-1|13|TRBD1|TRBJ1-2
CASSFDRDDGYTF
TGTGCCAGCAGTTTCGACAGGGATGATGGCTACACCTTC
>NA|TRBV19|17|NA|TRBJ1-1
CASSPFPLQNLNTEAFF
TGTGCCAGTAGCCCCTTTCCCTTACAGAACCTAAACACTGAAGCTTTCTTT
>NA|TRBV9|18|NA|TRBJ2-4
CASSVRDRFAFGRDIQYF
TGTGCCAGCAGCGTCCGGGACAGGTTTGCGTTTGGGAGGGACATTCAGTACTTC
>NA|TRBV28|13|TRBD1|TRBJ1-2
CASRHWTGYGYTF
TGTGCCAGCAGACACTGGACAGGGTATGGCTACACCTTC
>NA|TRBV5-1|14|NA|TRBJ2-4
CASSSGVDKNIQYF
TGCGCCAGCAGCTCAGGGGTGGACAAAAACATTCAGTACTTC
>NA|TRBV30|14|TRBD2|TRBJ2-7
CAWRLVTSRYEQYF
TGTGCCTGGAGATTGGTGACTAGCAGATACGAGCAGTACTTC
>NA|TRBV6-6|14|NA|TRBJ2-5
CASSVQGGQETQYF
TGTGCCAGCAGCGTTCAGGGGGGTCAAGAGACCCAGTACTTC
>once|TRBV7-2|16|TRBD1|TRBJ2-4
CASSPQTGGYGNIQYF
TGTGCCAGCAGCCCCCAGACAGGGGGGTATGGAAACATTCAGTACTTC
>NA|TRBV11-2|12|NA|TRBJ1-1
CASSQWNTEAFF
TGTGCCAGCAGCCAGTGGAACACTGAAGCTTTCTTT
>NA|TRBV4-1|17|TRBD2|TRBJ2-7
CASSHPTGGTGWYEQYF
TGCGCCAGCAGCCATCCTACCGGGGGGACTGGGTGGTACGAGCAGTACTTC
>NA|TRBV6-5|16|TRBD2|TRBJ2-5
CASSYGAGGVQETQYF
TGTGCCAGCAGTTATGGGGCGGGGGGGGTACAAGAGACCCAGTACTTC
>NA|TRBV29-1|17|TRBD2|TRBJ2-1
CSLSGTSGGVIYNEQFF
TGCAGCCTCAGCGGGACTAGCGGGGGGGTTATCTACAATGAGCAGTTCTTC
>NA|TRBV5-1|15|TRBD1|TRBJ2-2
CASSPGTGTTGELFF
TGCGCCAGCAGTCCCGGGACAGGGACCACCGGGGAGCTGTTTTTT
>NA|TRBV27|14|NA|TRBJ2-7
CASSPIQGPYEQYF
TGTGCCAGCAGTCCTATCCAGGGCCCCTACGAGCAGTACTTC
>few|TRBV7-2|15|TRBD1|TRBJ1-5
CASSFRDRINQPQHF
TGTGCCAGCAGCTTCCGGGACAGGATCAATCAGCCCCAGCATTTT
>once|TRBV5-4|16|NA|TRBJ2-5
CASSLVRGGPPETQYF
TGTGCCAGCAGCTTGGTCCGGGGTGGGCCTCCGGAGACCCAGTACTTC
>NA|TRBV6-6|15|TRBD1|TRBJ1-3
CASSYLDRGPNTIYF
TGTGCCAGCAGTTATTTGGACAGGGGGCCGAACACCATATATTTT
>NA|TRBV9|16|NA|TRBJ1-5
CASSVGGQGPNQPQHF
TGTGCCAGCAGCGTAGGCGGGCAGGGGCCTAATCAGCCCCAGCATTTT
>NA|TRBV6-1|14|TRBD2|TRBJ2-7
CASSLAGGLYEQYF
TGTGCCAGCAGCTTAGCGGGGGGGCTTTACGAGCAGTACTTC
>NA|TRBV28|15|TRBD1|TRBJ1-5
CASSLGQGYRQPQHF
TGTGCCAGCAGTTTAGGACAGGGTTATCGTCAGCCCCAGCATTTT
>NA|TRBV7-2|14|NA|TRBJ2-1
CASSPSQGYNEQFF
TGTGCCAGCAGCCCGTCACAGGGCTACAATGAGCAGTTCTTC
>NA|TRBV4-1|15|NA|TRBJ2-1
CASSPRLRVDNEQFF
TGCGCCAGCAGCCCACGCCTTCGCGTAGACAATGAGCAGTTCTTC
>NA|TRBV5-1|14|NA|TRBJ1-4
CASSLGREGEKLFF
TGCGCCAGCAGCTTGGGGAGGGAAGGTGAAAAACTGTTTTTT